The TCR beta chain under discussion was sequenced for a study of blood T cell repertoires in COVID-19. Clones were read by immunoSEQ multiplex PCR, and TCRdb kept only the in-frame ones, dropping some. The repertoire holds about 220,000 clones, with around four fifths as singletons. Germline V CDR1 and CDR2: SGHAT, FQNNGV. V was shortened by 1 base and J by 2 bases, with 6 bases between the two germline ends. The CDR3 is made up of 14 amino acids. The TCR was taken from a man in his forties who had recovered from COVID-19. The sequencing sample was made of PBMCs or T cells enriched from blood (not recorded which). The chain employs TRBV11-2 and TRBJ1-3; D remains unclear. The CDR3 DNA is TGTGCCAGCAGCTTAGCGGGGACTGGAAACACCATATATTTT. Protein sequence: CASSLAGTGNTIYF.